This TCR delta chain was profiled in a study of gamma-delta chains in newborns, infants, children. In the study overall: Polyclonal expansion of innate γδ T cells after birth follows microbial exposure.

In regard to this clone: This could be a read error, since a much larger clone is one nucleotide away.

This CDR3 has 15 amino acids. Per the germline V gene, CDR1 is GEAIGNYY and CDR2 is EKD. TCRdb re-called the reads through CATT. The profile shows 7,000 to 9,500 delta-chain clones, about 1.6% of them singletons. The source of this sequence is a child who was a newborn, infant or young child, either healthy, febrile or measles-vaccinated (not recorded which). The sequencing sample was made of blood. This chain joins TRDV2 and TRDJ1; weak D call: TRDD3 (6 bases). The CDR3 sequence: CARDTGWGRDEKLIF. CDR3 DNA: TGTGCCCGTGACACCGGCTGGGGAAGAGATGAGAAACTCATCTTT.